A selection of T cell receptor beta chains follows, all from one sample in a study of blood T cell repertoires in COVID-19. Sequencing used immunoSEQ multiplex PCR; TCRdb keeps in-frame clones, though not all of them. The table shows over 90,000 clones, with around 90% occurring only once. The specimen sequenced was peripheral blood. Receptor source: a woman in her seventies with acute or convalescent COVID-19. The CDR3 runs from the conserved cysteine through the conserved F or W. A D gene is named only where the DNA matches it firmly.

V gene: TRBV7-7; J gene: TRBJ1-2; D gene: TRBD1; CDR3 protein: CASSQTRQGEGYTF; CDR3 DNA: TGTGCCAGCAGCCAGACCAGACAGGGAGAAGGCTACACCTTC
V gene: TRBV1; J gene: TRBJ2-3; D gene: .; CDR3 protein: CTSSQGLAGGPRGTDTQYF; CDR3 DNA: TGCACCAGCAGCCAAGGCCTAGCGGGAGGGCCCCGAGGCACAGATACGCAGTATTTT
V gene: TRBV28; J gene: TRBJ1-6; D gene: .; CDR3 protein: CASSPGGASSSPLHF; CDR3 DNA: TGTGCCAGCAGTCCGGGGGGGGCTTCAAGTTCACCCCTCCACTTT
V gene: TRBV7-9; J gene: TRBJ2-7; D gene: .; CDR3 protein: CASSPRVGGYEQYF; CDR3 DNA: TGTGCCAGCAGCCCCAGGGTCGGGGGCTACGAGCAGTACTTC
V gene: TRBV10-1; J gene: TRBJ2-2; D gene: .; CDR3 protein: CASSDVATSRAGELFF; CDR3 DNA: TGCGCCAGCAGTGATGTCGCGACTAGTAGGGCCGGGGAGCTGTTTTTT
V gene: TRBV28; J gene: TRBJ1-1; D gene: .; CDR3 protein: CASSFSSGVMNTEAFF; CDR3 DNA: TGTGCCAGCAGTTTCTCATCCGGGGTGATGAACACTGAAGCTTTCTTT
V gene: TRBV29-1; J gene: TRBJ2-3; D gene: .; CDR3 protein: CSVGTFTDTQYF; CDR3 DNA: TGCAGCGTTGGGACATTCACAGATACGCAGTATTTT
V gene: TRBV7-9; J gene: TRBJ2-1; D gene: .; CDR3 protein: CASTPGQPLSYNEQFF; CDR3 DNA: TGTGCCAGCACCCCGGGTCAGCCCCTCTCCTACAATGAGCAGTTCTTC
V gene: TRBV7-9; J gene: TRBJ1-1; D gene: .; CDR3 protein: CASSLWGQAEAFF; CDR3 DNA: TGTGCCAGCAGCCTATGGGGGCAGGCTGAAGCTTTCTTT
V gene: TRBV28; J gene: TRBJ1-4; D gene: .; CDR3 protein: CASSLFEQGLEKLFF; CDR3 DNA: TGTGCCAGCAGTTTATTTGAACAGGGTTTGGAAAAACTGTTTTTT
V gene: TRBV6-5; J gene: TRBJ1-1; D gene: TRBD1; CDR3 protein: CASTFTGTGGGEAFF; CDR3 DNA: TGTGCCAGCACTTTCACCGGGACAGGGGGAGGTGAAGCTTTCTTT
V gene: TRBV7-6; J gene: TRBJ2-1; D gene: .; CDR3 protein: CASSPTGNQGYNEQFF; CDR3 DNA: TGTGCCAGCAGCCCAACCGGGAACCAAGGCTACAATGAGCAGTTCTTC
V gene: TRBV28; J gene: TRBJ1-2; D gene: .; CDR3 protein: CASSSGAYGYTF; CDR3 DNA: TGTGCCAGCAGTTCAGGGGCCTATGGCTACACCTTC
V gene: TRBV19; J gene: TRBJ1-1; D gene: .; CDR3 protein: CASSISTDTKAFF; CDR3 DNA: TGTGCCAGTAGTATATCTACAGATACAAAAGCTTTCTTT
V gene: TRBV28; J gene: TRBJ1-1; D gene: .; CDR3 protein: CASSWGGRVNTEAFF; CDR3 DNA: TGTGCCAGCAGTTGGGGGGGCAGAGTGAACACTGAAGCTTTCTTT
V gene: TRBV6-2/TRBV6-3; J gene: TRBJ2-3; D gene: .; CDR3 protein: CASSVRDTQYF; CDR3 DNA: TGTGCCAGCAGCGTCCGTGATACGCAGTATTTT
V gene: TRBV6-5; J gene: TRBJ2-7; D gene: .; CDR3 protein: CASSYSQNSYEQYF; CDR3 DNA: TGTGCCAGCAGTTACTCTCAAAATTCCTACGAGCAGTACTTC
V gene: TRBV30; J gene: TRBJ2-1; D gene: .; CDR3 protein: CAWRDRAYNEQFF; CDR3 DNA: TGTGCCTGGAGGGACAGAGCATACAATGAGCAGTTCTTC